Listed below are T cell receptor beta chains from one sample, sequenced in a study of CD8 T cells in ankylosing spondylitis. TCRdb re-analysed the 5' RACE reads in MiXCR, keeping a single row per CDR3 protein. Of nearly 250,000 distinct CDR3 sequences listed, over 30% are singletons. The specimen sequenced was blood, either unsorted or a sorted T cell fraction (not recorded which). The receptor set was obtained from a male donor with ankylosing spondylitis or in good health (not recorded which). Both conserved end residues are part of each CDR3.

J: TRBJ2-2; V: TRBV6-1; CDR3: CASSEGLGGWTGELFF
J: TRBJ1-1; V: TRBV20-1; CDR3: CSAKGGGTEAFF
J: TRBJ1-1; V: TRBV12-3/TRBV12-4; CDR3: CASSLSGLQAFF
J: TRBJ1-2; V: TRBV28; CDR3: CASSFGRSSNYGYTF
J: TRBJ2-3; V: TRBV20-1; CDR3: CSAVAWRGRSTDTQYF
J: TRBJ1-2; V: TRBV5-6; CDR3: CASSLAVVATSNYGYTF
J: TRBJ2-7; V: TRBV6-2/TRBV6-3; CDR3: CASSGGVFSYEQYF
J: TRBJ2-2; V: TRBV20-1; CDR3: CSATFSGVTGELFF
J: TRBJ1-2; V: TRBV6-5; CDR3: CASSSHSDSGYTF
J: TRBJ1-2; V: TRBV12-3/TRBV12-4; CDR3: CASSFGRDGYTF
J: TRBJ2-6; V: TRBV7-2; CDR3: CASSRTVGANVLTF
J: TRBJ2-7; V: TRBV6-6; CDR3: CASSYASLYEQYF
J: TRBJ1-5; V: TRBV6-1; CDR3: CASRRAGDGGQPQHF
J: TRBJ2-1; V: TRBV20-1; CDR3: CSASRTGAYNEQFF
J: TRBJ2-7; V: TRBV5-1; CDR3: CASAHRGDYEQYF
J: TRBJ2-7; V: TRBV27; CDR3: CASSLLLGQLASEQYF